These 26 T cell receptor beta chains share one sample of origin, sequenced in a study of identical twins. TCRdb recomputed calls from the 5' RACE reads with MiXCR, one row per CDR3 protein. The sample shows 250,000 or so distinct CDR3 sequences, approximately 7% of them seen only once. These data are also associated with another study on yellow fever vaccine responses in identical twins.

Sample: memory (CD45RO+) T cells sorted from blood. The receptor source for this set is a woman aged 18-30 years in good health.

The rearrangement uses TRBV5-6 and TRBJ2-3, with D perhaps TRBD1 or TRBD2 (6 bases each). Trimming removed 0 bases from V and 2 bases from J, with 13 bases in between. This CDR3 is built from 16 residues. Germline lookup yields CDR1 SGHDT and CDR2 YYEEEE. The CDR3 here is CASSLELAGHTDTQYF. CDR3 nucleotides: TGTGCCAGCAGCTTGGAATTGGCGGGACACACAGATACGCAGTATTTT.

This clonotype appeared many times. The chain links TRBV20-1 to TRBJ2-7, with TRBD2 matching over 7 bases. Germline V gene sequence: CDR1 DFQATT, CDR2 SNEGSKA (reference sequence). The CDR3 spans 15 residues. Trimming cost V 2 bases and J 2 bases; bases outside gene matches: 9. The chain's CDR3 is CSARLVGTKTYEQYV. The CDR3 DNA reads as TGCAGTGCTAGATTGGTGGGGACTAAAACCTACGAGCAGTACGTC.

This clonotype was found many times. This chain joins TRBV12-3 or TRBV12-4 and TRBJ2-5; D unclear. V was trimmed by 6 bases and J by 5 bases, leaving 10 bases between them. CDR3 length: 12 residues. The CDR3 spells CASRSSGETQYF. Written as DNA, the CDR3 is TGTGCCAGCAGATCATCTGGGGAGACCCAGTACTTC.

The sample holds many counts of this clonotype. The J gene is TRBJ2-5, the V gene TRBV28, with D perhaps TRBD2 (6 bases). The germline CDR1 and CDR2 sequences are MDHEN and SYDVKM. The CDR3 is 12 residues long. V was clipped by 5 bases and J by 10 bases, with 14 bases between them. For the CDR3, the DNA is TGTGCCAGCAGTGCGGGACCGACGGACCAGTACTTC. It is translated as CASSAGPTDQYF.

In its sample, this clonotype was seen a few times. The chain carries TRBV20-1 and TRBJ2-5; D is unresolved. V was shortened by 3 bases and J by 5 bases, with 7 bases between the two germline ends. CDR3 length: 11 residues. Germline loops: CDR1 DFQATT, CDR2 SNEGSKA (reference sequence). The CDR3 sequence is CSARSLETQYF. DNA of the CDR3: TGCAGTGCTAGGTCCCTCGAGACCCAGTACTTC.

The gene calls are TRBV29-1 and TRBJ2-2; 7 bases match TRBD1. The J segment lost 4 bases and the V segment lost 8 bases, leaving 7 bases of the junction unmatched. This CDR3 spans 13 amino acids. Germline loops: CDR1 SQVTM, CDR2 ANQGSEA. CDR3 loop: CSRKGARTGELFF. Here the CDR3 DNA reads TGCAGCCGTAAGGGGGCGCGCACCGGGGAGCTGTTTTTT.

This chain joins TRBV28 and TRBJ2-2; possibly TRBD2 for D (6 bases). The CDR3 sequence is 15 residues long. With 3 bases removed from V and 5 bases from J, the gap between germline ends came to 13 bases. The germline CDR1 and CDR2 sequences are MDHEN and SYDVKM. The CDR3 DNA sequence: TGTGCCAGCAGTTTCCAGCGACTAGAAACCGGGGAGCTGTTTTTT. Translated: CASSFQRLETGELFF.

Regarding this clonotype: Given a much more abundant clone one base away, this may be a read error. This chain connects TRBV20-1 to TRBJ2-5; 9 bases are a match to TRBD2. The CDR3 length is 16 residues. Germline CDR1 and CDR2: DFQATT and SNEGSKA (reference sequence). The CDR3 DNA reads TGCTGTGCTAGAGTGGGCCCAGCGGGAGGAGGGGAGACCCAGTACTTC. The encoded protein is CCARVGPAGGGETQYF.

In its sample, this clonotype was seen many times. The rearrangement uses TRBV5-1 and TRBJ2-1; 9 nucleotides align to TRBD1. V was clipped by 4 bases and J by 8 bases; unmatched bases: 10. Germline CDR1 SGHRS, CDR2 YFSETQ. CDR3 length: 15 residues. The CDR3 spells CASSGQGPSKDEQFF. CDR3 coding DNA: TGCGCCAGCAGCGGACAGGGGCCCAGTAAAGATGAGCAGTTCTTC.

CDR3 region: CASTDRGRSDYTF. The DNA of the CDR3 is TGTGCCAGTACAGACAGGGGGCGATCAGACTACACCTTC. The V call is TRBV19, the J call TRBJ1-2, with 10 bases identical to TRBD1. The CDR3 is 13 amino acids. J was trimmed by 10 bases and V by 7 bases; bases with no gene match: 9. Per germline, CDR1 LNHDA and CDR2 SQIVND (reference sequence).

Many counts were recorded for this clonotype. The chain uses TRBV10-2 and TRBJ2-3, with D perhaps matching TRBD2 (5 bases). This CDR3 has 15 amino acids. V lost 8 bases and J 0 bases, leaving 15 bases between the germline ends. Germline assignment: CDR1 WSHSY and CDR2 SAAADI. The CDR3 sequence: CASGPGIQSTDTQYF. CDR3 DNA sequence: TGCGCCAGCGGCCCCGGGATCCAGAGCACAGATACGCAGTATTTT.

This clonotype was seen more than once but under ten times. The V gene is TRBV5-6, the J gene TRBJ2-3; unclear D gene. V was pared by 0 bases and J by 2 bases, with 16 bases between. The CDR3 runs 17 residues. The germline V gene encodes CDR1 SGHDT and CDR2 YYEEEE. In nucleotides, the CDR3 is TGTGCCAGCAGCTTGGCCTGGGTGGGGTATGACACAGATACGCAGTATTTT. Protein sequence: CASSLAWVGYDTDTQYF.

This clonotype was detected a few times. The V call is TRBV18, the J call TRBJ2-5; TRBD1 is a possible D gene (6 bases). V was pared by 3 bases and J by 3 bases, with 17 bases between. The CDR3 contains 16 residues. Per germline, CDR1 KGHSH and CDR2 LQKENI. The CDR3 loop reads CASSPPFRDTEETQYF. CDR3 bases: TGTGCCAGCTCACCCCCATTCCGGGACACTGAAGAGACCCAGTACTTC.

The table lists this clonotype with many counts. V gene TRBV24-1 combines with J gene TRBJ2-7, with D unresolved. The CDR3 consists of 13 residues. CDR1 KGHDR and CDR2 SFDVKD come from the germline V gene. The V gene lost 6 bases and the J gene lost 1 base, with 9 bases spanning the gap. As DNA, the CDR3 is TGTGCCACCAGTTCATCAGTTTCCTACGAGCAGTACTTC. Its protein is CATSSSVSYEQYF.

This clonotype was detected a few times. This chain joins TRBV20-1 and TRBJ2-1, with 10 bases matching TRBD2. From germline, CDR1 is DFQATT and CDR2 SNEGSKA (reference sequence). Losses at the gene ends were 6 bases for V and 2 bases for J; bases not matched to a gene: 25. This CDR3 has 21 amino acids. DNA for the CDR3: TGCAGTGCCCTCCCTCTTCCGGGACTAGCGAGCCAGGAGACCCCCTACAATGAGCAGTTCTTC. Translated: CSALPLPGLASQETPYNEQFF.

CDR3: CALTGGSSGYTF. The CDR3 nucleotides read TGTGCCCTCACGGGGGGAAGCTCTGGCTACACCTTC. The chain recombines TRBV6-1 with TRBJ1-2; D may be TRBD1 (5 bases). This CDR3 region has 12 residues. Trimming took 11 bases from V and 7 from J, leaving 17 bases between them. CDR1 is MNHNS and CDR2 is SASEGT in the germline V gene.

This clonotype was observed a handful of times. This chain uses TRBV10-1 with TRBJ2-4; D possibly corresponds to TRBD1 (6 bases). Germline V CDR1 and CDR2: WNHNN, SYGVQD (reference sequence). This CDR3 has 14 amino acids. The V and J ends lost 3 bases and 6 bases respectively, with 12 bases between them. The CDR3 is CASSESSRGNIQYF. DNA of the CDR3: TGCGCCAGCAGTGAATCGTCCAGGGGAAACATTCAGTACTTC.

This chain connects TRBV6-1 to TRBJ2-7, with a weak D call TRBD1 (6 bases). Deletions cut 10 bases from V and 9 bases from J, with 16 bases between. Germline V gene data show CDR1 as MNHNS and CDR2 as SASEGT. This CDR3 is built from 11 residues. The CDR3 loop is CATQQGAVQYV. The CDR3 DNA sequence: TGTGCCACCCAACAGGGAGCTGTGCAGTACGTC.

This clonotype was detected a few times. The chain carries TRBV15 and TRBJ1-2, with 7 bases aligning to TRBD1. This CDR3 has 15 amino acids. V shed 6 bases, J shed 8 bases, and the junction held 15 bases outside the gene matches. CDR1 is LNHNV, CDR2 YYDKDF, per germline (reference sequence). In DNA, the CDR3 is TGTGCCACCAGAGCCTGGAAAGGGGGCGCGTACGGCTACACCTTC. Protein sequence: CATRAWKGGAYGYTF.

This clonotype was seen ten or more times. The V call is TRBV12-3 or TRBV12-4, the J call TRBJ2-1; a possible D gene is TRBD1 (5 bases). Trimming cost V 4 bases and J 12 bases, with 13 bases left between them. The CDR3 loop spans 12 amino acids. The CDR3 coding sequence is TGTGCCAGCAGTTCGGACAACCCGGGGCAGTTCTTC. The encoded protein is CASSSDNPGQFF.

This clonotype was found many times. The rearrangement uses TRBV6-1 and TRBJ2-1; 13 bases line up with TRBD2. Germline V gene lookup returns CDR1 MNHNS and CDR2 SASEGT. The CDR3 spans 17 residues. J gave up 8 bases and V 5 bases, and 12 bases lay outside the gene matches. This CDR3 reads CASSPPRLAGGVDEQFF. CDR3 sequence (DNA): TGTGCCAGCAGTCCCCCGAGACTAGCGGGAGGTGTAGATGAGCAGTTCTTC.

The chain has TRBV5-1 and TRBJ2-1, with D perhaps TRBD1 or TRBD2 (5 bases each). CDR1 is SGHRS, CDR2 YFSETQ, per germline. The CDR3 is 16 residues long. V lost 4 bases to trimming and J lost 8 bases, with 22 bases between them. DNA of the CDR3: TGCGCCAGCAGCATGAGGGGTTCAGGAGGACGGGATGAGCAGTTCTTC. Its translation is CASSMRGSGGRDEQFF.

The chain links TRBV2 to TRBJ1-5; 8 bases agree with TRBD1. Germline CDR1 and CDR2: SNHLY and FYNNEI. Germline trimming cut 8 bases from V and 4 bases from J; bases unmatched to any gene: 4. The CDR3 spans 13 residues. CDR3 residues: CASGDRQNQPQHF. The CDR3 nucleotides read TGTGCCAGCGGGGACAGGCAAAATCAGCCCCAGCATTTT.

The V and J genes are TRBV12-3 or TRBV12-4 and TRBJ2-5, with TRBD2 as a possible D gene (7 bases). The V end lost 8 bases, the J end lost 2 bases, and 21 bases lay between the germline ends. The CDR3 consists of 16 residues. This CDR3 reads CASPPGVGGGQETQYF. CDR3 bases: TGTGCCAGCCCCCCCGGTGTAGGGGGAGGGCAAGAGACCCAGTACTTC.

This clonotype was observed a few times. This chain connects TRBV5-6 to TRBJ2-7; 7 nucleotides agree with TRBD2. V dropped 4 bases and J dropped 3; count of bases not matched to a gene: 28. Germline assignment: CDR1 SGHDT and CDR2 YYEEEE. The CDR3 runs to 21 residues. CDR3 amino acids: CASSPTSGSGLLTTLGYEQYF. CDR3 bases: TGTGCCAGCAGCCCAACCTCGGGTAGCGGGCTCCTTACTACCTTGGGCTACGAGCAGTACTTC.

This clonotype was seen only a few times. For the CDR3, the DNA is TGTGCCAGCAGCTCCGGACTAGCGGGAGGTGCCTACAATGAGCAGTTCTTC. As protein: CASSSGLAGGAYNEQFF. V usage is TRBV11-3 and J usage is TRBJ2-1, with TRBD2 matching 14 bases. CDR3 length: 17 residues. From germline, CDR1 is SGHNT and CDR2 YENEEA. The trim removed 4 bases at V and 2 bases at J, leaving 4 bases unmatched.